This T cell receptor (beta chain) was recovered during a study of T cells in tuberculosis. Across the whole study: This South African cohort compared adolescents with or without latent tuberculosis against adults with active tuberculosis.

The J segment lost 4 bases and the V segment lost 7 bases, leaving 11 bases of the junction unmatched. Germline V gene lookup returns CDR1 LNHDA and CDR2 SQIVND (reference sequence). The CDR3 contains 15 residues. Assay used: immunoSEQ multiplex PCR; TCRdb lists only in-frame clones, some missing. This sample has 35,000 to 55,000 clones; roughly 95% occur once, and the top ten carry approximately 7.9%. Sequenced sample: PBMCs. The chain uses TRBV19 and TRBJ2-3; the match to TRBD1 covers 7 bases. The TCR originated in a donor aged 10-30 years with latent tuberculosis or without tuberculosis infection. The CDR3 here is CASTLRDRQSDTQYF. The CDR3, as DNA: TGTGCCAGTACCCTAAGGGACAGACAGTCAGATACGCAGTATTTT.